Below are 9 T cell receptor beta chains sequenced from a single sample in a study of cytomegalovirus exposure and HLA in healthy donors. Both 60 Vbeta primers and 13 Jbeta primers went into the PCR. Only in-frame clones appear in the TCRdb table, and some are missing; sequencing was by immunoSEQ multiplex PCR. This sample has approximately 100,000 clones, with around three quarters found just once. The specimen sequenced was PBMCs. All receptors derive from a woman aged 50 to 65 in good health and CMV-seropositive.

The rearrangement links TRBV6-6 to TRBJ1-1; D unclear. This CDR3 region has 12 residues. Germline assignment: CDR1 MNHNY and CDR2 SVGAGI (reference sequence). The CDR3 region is CVSVTGNTEAFF. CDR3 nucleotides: TGTGTCTCGGTTACGGGGAACACTGAAGCTTTCTTT.

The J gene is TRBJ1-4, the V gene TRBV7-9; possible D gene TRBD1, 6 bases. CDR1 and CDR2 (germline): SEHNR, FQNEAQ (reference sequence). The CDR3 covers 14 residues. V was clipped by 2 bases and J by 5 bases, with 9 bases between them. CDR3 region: CASSLNRANEKLFF. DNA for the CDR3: TGTGCCAGCAGCTTAAACAGGGCCAATGAAAAACTGTTTTTT.

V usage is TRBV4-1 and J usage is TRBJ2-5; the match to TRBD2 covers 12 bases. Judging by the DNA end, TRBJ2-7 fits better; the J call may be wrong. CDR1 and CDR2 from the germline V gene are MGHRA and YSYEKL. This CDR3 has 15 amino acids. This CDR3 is CASSQLAGGPYEQYF. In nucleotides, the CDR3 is TGCGCCAGCAGCCAACTAGCGGGGGGGCCCTACGAGCAGTACTTC.

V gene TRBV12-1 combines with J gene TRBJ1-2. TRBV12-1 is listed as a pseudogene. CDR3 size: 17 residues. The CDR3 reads CASSFAGPLYLWYGYTF. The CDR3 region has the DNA TGTGCCAGCAGCTTCGCGGGACCTCTCTATCTCTGGTATGGCTACACCTTC.

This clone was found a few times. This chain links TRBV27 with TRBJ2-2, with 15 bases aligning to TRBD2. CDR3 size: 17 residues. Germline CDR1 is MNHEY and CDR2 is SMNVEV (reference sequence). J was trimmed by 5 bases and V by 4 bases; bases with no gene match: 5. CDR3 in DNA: TGTGCCAGCAGTTCAGGACTAGCGGGAGGGCTAACCGGGGAGCTGTTTTTT. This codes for CASSSGLAGGLTGELFF.

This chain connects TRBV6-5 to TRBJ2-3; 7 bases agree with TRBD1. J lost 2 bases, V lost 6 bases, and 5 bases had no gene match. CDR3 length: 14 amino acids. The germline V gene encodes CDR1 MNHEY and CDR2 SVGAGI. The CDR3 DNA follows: TGTGCCAGCAGCACGGGACAGTACACAGATACGCAGTATTTT. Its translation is CASSTGQYTDTQYF.

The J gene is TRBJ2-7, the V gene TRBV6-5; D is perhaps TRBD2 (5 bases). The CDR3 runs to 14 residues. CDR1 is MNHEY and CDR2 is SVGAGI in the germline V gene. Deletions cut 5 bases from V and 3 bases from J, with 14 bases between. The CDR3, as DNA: TGTGCCAGCAGTCCCGGCGGGCGGAACTACGAGCAGTACTTC. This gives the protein CASSPGGRNYEQYF.

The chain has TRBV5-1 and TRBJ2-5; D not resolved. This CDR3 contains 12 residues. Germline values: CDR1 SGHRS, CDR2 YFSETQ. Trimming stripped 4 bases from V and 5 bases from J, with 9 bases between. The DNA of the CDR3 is TGCGCCAGCAGCATCCCCTCGGAGACCCAGTACTTC. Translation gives CASSIPSETQYF.

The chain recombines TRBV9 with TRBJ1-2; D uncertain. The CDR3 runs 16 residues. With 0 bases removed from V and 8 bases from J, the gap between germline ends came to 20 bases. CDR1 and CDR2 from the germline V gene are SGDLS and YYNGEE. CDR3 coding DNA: TGTGCCAGCAGCGTAGGGGTGACAACGGCTGTGGGCGGCTACACCTTC. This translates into CASSVGVTTAVGGYTF.